This T cell receptor beta chain was captured by sequencing in a study of CD8+ T cells in alopecia areata. Trimming removed 0 bases at V and 6 bases at J, with 2 bases between. The germline V gene encodes CDR1 SQVTM and CDR2 ANQGSEA. The CDR3 has 11 residues. Reverse transcription of extracted RNA yielded cDNA, which provided the sequencing template. Method: immunoSEQ multiplex PCR; TCRdb's copy keeps in-frame clones and lacks some. Found here are about 87,000 clones, more than 65% of them singletons; the top ten hold 15% to 20%. Treatment given: oral pan-JAK inhibitor, 5-10 mg twice daily. Patients with alopecia areata provided lesional scalp punch biopsies as well as peripheral blood. Sorted populations comprised CD4+ and CD8+ T cells obtained from PBMCs. This clone was detected a few times. This same CDR3 is encoded by further DNA sequences in the sample.

The TCR originated in a human donor with alopecia areata. This specimen consisted of CD8+ T cells sorted from blood, obtained at week 44, from a patient treated with tofacitinib. This chain uses TRBV29-1 with TRBJ2-2; D unresolved. For the CDR3, the DNA is TGCAGCGTTGAAGAGGCCGGGGAGCTGTTTTTT. Amino acid sequence: CSVEEAGELFF.